The 2 T cell receptor beta chains below come from one sample, sequenced in a study of tumor and adjacent non-tumor tissue in lung cancer. Three rounds of nested PCR, following a modified ARM-PCR protocol, produced the TCRbeta library. MiXCR was run by TCRdb on the multiplex PCR reads, yielding one entry per CDR3 protein. This table has about 50,000 distinct CDR3 sequences, 74% appearing once. No cell sorting was done before RNA was extracted from the tissue. Distant lung tissue was collected more than 3 cm away from the tumor edge. The specimen was distant non-tumor lung tissue. These TCRs come from a woman aged 55-70 years with non-small cell lung cancer.

This clonotype was observed many times. The chain joins TRBV6-2 or TRBV6-3 to TRBJ1-6; perhaps TRBD1 as D (5 bases). The V end lost 0 bases, the J end lost 7 bases, and 13 bases lay between the germline ends. Germline CDR1 reads MNHEY; CDR2 reads SVGEGT. There are 16 residues in the CDR3. DNA for the CDR3: TGTGCCAGCAGTTACTCGGGACGGCCCCTAAATTCACCCCTCCACTTT. Translated: CASSYSGRPLNSPLHF.

Remarks on this clonotype: At one of its ends the junction is not consistent with the germline gene, which may arise from a read error. The CDR3 DNA reads TGTGCCTGCAGTGAAGCGTCAGGTCGGGGGAGTAGCTACACCTTC. This translates into CACSEASGRGSSYTF. V gene TRBV6-1 combines with J gene TRBJ1-2, with D perhaps matching TRBD1 (5 bases). The CDR3 totals 15 residues. Germline CDR1 is MNHNS and CDR2 is SASEGT.